In its sample, the clone carrying this T cell receptor beta chain was seen once. The sample is drawn from a study of blood T cell repertoires in COVID-19. Background on the study: Sources were T cells, B-cell-depleted T cells, or PBMCs; the material itself was cDNA or gDNA.

Original data processing: How many nucleated cells were present was estimated from reference gene primer amplification. Libraries were prepared by immunoSEQ multiplex PCR; TCRdb keeps only in-frame clonotypes and omits some of them. V, J and clone size are taken as reported in that table, and D and trimming were inferred from the DNA itself. The sample shows 100,000 to 120,000 clones, about 85% of them seen only once. The length of the CDR3 is 13 residues. Per the germline V gene, CDR1 is LNHDA and CDR2 is SQIVND (reference sequence). V gave up 7 bases and J gave up 5 bases, with 12 bases separating them.

Material: peripheral blood. V and J are TRBV19 and TRBJ1-5; a weak D match, TRBD1 (5 bases). The origin of this receptor is a woman in her 70s with acute or convalescent COVID-19. Here the CDR3 reads CASMYGAYQPQHF. The CDR3 nucleotides read TGTGCCAGTATGTATGGGGCGTATCAGCCCCAGCATTTT.